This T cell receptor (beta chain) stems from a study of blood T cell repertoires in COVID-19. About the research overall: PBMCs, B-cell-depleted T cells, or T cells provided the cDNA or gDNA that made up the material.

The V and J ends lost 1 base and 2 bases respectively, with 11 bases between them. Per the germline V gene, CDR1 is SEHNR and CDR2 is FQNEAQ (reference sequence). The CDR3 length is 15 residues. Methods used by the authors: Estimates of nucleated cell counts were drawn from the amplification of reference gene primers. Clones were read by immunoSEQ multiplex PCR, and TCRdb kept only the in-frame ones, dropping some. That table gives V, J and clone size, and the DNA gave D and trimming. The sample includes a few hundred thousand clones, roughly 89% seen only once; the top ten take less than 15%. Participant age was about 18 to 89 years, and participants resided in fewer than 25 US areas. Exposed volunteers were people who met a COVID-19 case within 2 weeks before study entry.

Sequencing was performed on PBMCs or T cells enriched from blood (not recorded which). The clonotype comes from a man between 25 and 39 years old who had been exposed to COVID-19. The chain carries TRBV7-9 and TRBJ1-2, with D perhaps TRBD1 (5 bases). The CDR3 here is CASSLDAGLNYGYTF. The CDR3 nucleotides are TGTGCCAGCAGCTTAGACGCGGGACTAAACTATGGCTACACCTTC.